A single sample gave rise to the 10 T cell receptor beta chains below, sequenced in a study of blood T cell repertoires in COVID-19. Sequenced by immunoSEQ multiplex PCR; TCRdb stores in-frame clones only, minus some. Of under 130,000 clones listed, about 76% were seen once; the top ten hold more than 30%. The source material was peripheral blood. The receptors stem from an elderly man with acute or convalescent COVID-19.

The gene calls are TRBV7-2 and TRBJ2-3, with 8 bases identical to TRBD2. CDR1 is SGHTA, CDR2 FQGNSA, per germline. The CDR3 sequence is 15 residues long. The V gene end was trimmed by 5 bases and the J gene end by 0 bases; junction bases not matched to a gene: 4. In nucleotides, the CDR3 is TGTGCCAGCAGCCCTCAGCGGGAGAGCACAGATACGCAGTATTTT. Its protein product is CASSPQRESTDTQYF.

V is TRBV4-1 and J is TRBJ2-5, with D tentatively TRBD2 (5 bases). V was shortened by 5 bases and J by 5 bases, with 21 bases between the two germline ends. The CDR3 covers 16 residues. The germline gives CDR1 MGHRA, CDR2 YSYEKL. The CDR3 bases are TGCGCCAGCAGCGCCACTGGAGCGGTGAAGGGTGAGACCCAGTACTTC. Protein: CASSATGAVKGETQYF.

V gene TRBV28 combines with J gene TRBJ1-5, with 11 bases matching TRBD1. The V gene's germline CDR1 is MDHEN and CDR2 SYDVKM. CDR3 length: 14 residues. V shed 10 bases, J shed 6 bases, and the junction held 8 bases outside the gene matches. CDR3 DNA sequence: TGTGCCACCAGGACAGGGGGCGTCGGTCAGCCCCAGCATTTT. Amino acid sequence: CATRTGGVGQPQHF.

The chain uses TRBV6-5 and TRBJ2-6, with TRBD1 identical over 8 bases. The CDR3 has 15 amino acids. The germline gives CDR1 MNHEY, CDR2 SVGAGI. V lost 6 bases and J lost 3; bases outside the gene matches: 4. The CDR3 bases are TGTGCCAGCAGGCGCGACAGGGGTGGGGCCAACGTCCTGACTTTC. It yields the protein CASRRDRGGANVLTF.

The chain employs TRBV7-2 and TRBJ1-4; the D gene is possibly TRBD1 (6 bases). V lost 1 base to trimming and J lost 5 bases, with 11 bases between them. The CDR3 extends over 15 amino acids. Germline V gene sequence: CDR1 SGHTA, CDR2 FQGNSA. The CDR3 region has the DNA TGTGCCAGCAGCTTAGTGGGCAGGGGAAATGAAAAACTGTTTTTT. Protein product: CASSLVGRGNEKLFF.

The V gene is TRBV18, the J gene TRBJ1-5, with 8 nucleotides matching TRBD1. From germline, CDR1 is KGHSH and CDR2 LQKENI. The CDR3 is made up of 14 amino acids. Losses at the gene ends were 5 bases for V and 5 bases for J; bases not matched to a gene: 5. CDR3 protein: CASSTGTGHQPQHF. The CDR3 DNA reads as TGTGCCAGCTCAACCGGGACAGGCCATCAGCCCCAGCATTTT.

The chain links TRBV5-1 to TRBJ2-3, with 10 bases fitting TRBD2. This CDR3 has 15 residues. With V trimmed by 4 bases and J by 2 bases, 4 bases remained unmatched. Germline values: CDR1 SGHRS, CDR2 YFSETQ. The CDR3 DNA sequence: TGCGCCAGCAGCACTAGCGGGACCGACACAGATACGCAGTATTTT. Its translation is CASSTSGTDTDTQYF. The variable domain in full, with the rest retrieved from reference TRBV5-1 and TRBJ2-3, is KAGVTQTPRYLIKTRGQQVTLSCSPISGHRSVSWYQQTPGQGLQFLFEYFSETQRNKGNFPGRFSGRQFSNSRSEMNVSTLELGDSALYLCASSTSGTDTDTQYFGPGTRLTVL.

This chain uses TRBV30 with TRBJ1-2, with D tentatively TRBD1 (5 bases). CDR3 length: 14 amino acids. The ends were cut back, 4 bases at V and 8 bases at J, with 20 bases in the middle. CDR1 and CDR2 from the germline V gene are GTSNPN and SVGIG (reference sequence). CDR3 DNA: TGTGCCTGGAAAGGGCCCAGGGTTCAGTGGGGCTACACCTTC. Its protein product is CAWKGPRVQWGYTF.

This chain joins TRBV15 and TRBJ2-1; 7 bases line up with TRBD1. The V gene end was trimmed by 8 bases and the J gene end by 3 bases; junction bases not matched to a gene: 10. The CDR3 runs 15 residues. Germline values: CDR1 LNHNV, CDR2 YYDKDF (reference sequence). CDR3 nucleotide sequence: TGTGCCACCTCCAGGGGGAGCTACTACTACAATGAGCAGTTCTTC. This encodes CATSRGSYYYNEQFF.

The chain uses TRBV29-1 and TRBJ1-3; D uncertain. Germline values: CDR1 SQVTM, CDR2 ANQGSEA. The CDR3 extends over 13 amino acids. V shed 4 bases and J shed 0 bases, with 7 bases lying between them. The CDR3 DNA follows: TGCAGCGTTGCGGTCTCCTCTGGAAACACCATATATTTT. As protein: CSVAVSSGNTIYF.